The 26 T cell receptor beta chains below were found in one sample sequenced in a study of cytomegalovirus exposure and HLA in healthy donors. The PCR made use of 60 Vbeta and 13 Jbeta primers. TCRdb keeps only in-frame clones here, not all; method: immunoSEQ multiplex PCR. This repertoire shows approximately 89,000 clones, roughly three quarters found once; its top ten account for more than 3%. The material sequenced was PBMCs. These receptors were collected from a man aged 30 to 45 in good health and CMV-seronegative.

This clone came up a few times. The rearrangement joins TRBV10-3 to TRBJ2-3; 14 bases line up with TRBD2. There are 16 residues in the CDR3. V dropped 3 bases and J dropped 4; count of bases not matched to a gene: 3. Germline V gene sequence: CDR1 ENHRY, CDR2 SYGVKD. The chain's CDR3 is CAISDPGLAGADTQYF. The CDR3, as DNA: TGTGCCATCAGTGATCCGGGACTAGCGGGAGCAGATACGCAGTATTTT.

This rearrangement joins TRBV5-8 to TRBJ2-7; 9 bases match TRBD2. Germline loops: CDR1 SGHTS, CDR2 YDEGEE. With V trimmed by 4 bases and J by 4 bases, 18 bases remained unmatched. The CDR3 extends over 18 amino acids. The CDR3 bases are TGTGCCAGCAGCAAAGAACCGCATCCGAGGACTAGCGCATACGAGCAGTACTTC. Encoded protein: CASSKEPHPRTSAYEQYF.

This chain joins TRBV19 and TRBJ2-3; D is ambiguous. The CDR3 totals 10 residues. The germline gives CDR1 LNHDA, CDR2 SQIVND (reference sequence). V lost 5 bases and J lost 8, with 5 bases in between. The CDR3 protein is CASSSGTQYF. The CDR3 region has the DNA TGTGCCAGTAGTTCGGGTACGCAGTATTTT. The variable domain in full, with the rest retrieved from reference TRBV19 and TRBJ2-3, is DGGITQSPKYLFRKEGQNVTLSCEQNLNHDAMYWYRQDPGQGLRLIYYSQIVNDFQKGDIAEGYSVSREKKESFPLTVTSAQKNPTAFYLCASSSGTQYFGPGTRLTVL.

The chain recombines TRBV19 with TRBJ2-7; D perhaps matches TRBD1 (6 bases). Germline loops: CDR1 LNHDA, CDR2 SQIVND (reference sequence). Trimming pared 6 bases from V and 6 bases from J, leaving 9 bases between. This CDR3 spans 11 amino acids. In DNA form, the CDR3 reads TGTGCCAGTAGACAGGGCCGCGAGCAGTACTTC. It yields the protein CASRQGREQYF.

The chain links TRBV7-9 to TRBJ1-5; weak D call: TRBD1 (6 bases). V dropped 1 base and J dropped 0 bases, with 19 bases sitting between them. CDR1 is SEHNR and CDR2 is FQNEAQ in the germline V gene (reference sequence). This CDR3 comprises 19 residues. CDR3 protein: CASSLDPDRGVYSNQPQHF. In nucleotides, the CDR3 is TGTGCCAGCAGCTTAGATCCGGACAGAGGGGTATATAGCAATCAGCCCCAGCATTTT. Variable domain in full (rest from reference TRBV7-9 and TRBJ1-5): DTGVSQNPRHKITKRGQNVTFRCDPISEHNRLYWYRQTLGQGPEFLTYFQNEAQLEKSRLLSDRFSAERPKGSFSTLEIQRTEQGDSAMYLCASSLDPDRGVYSNQPQHFGDGTRLSIL.

A remark on this clone: This same CDR3 is encoded by further DNA sequences in the sample. The chain joins TRBV2 to TRBJ2-7, with D perhaps matching TRBD1 (8 bases). V lost 6 bases, J lost 2 bases, and 14 bases lay in between. This CDR3 has 14 residues. Per the germline V gene, CDR1 is SNHLY and CDR2 is FYNNEI. This CDR3 is CASSRQGTTYEQYF. In DNA, the CDR3 is TGTGCCAGCAGCCGACAGGGGACTACCTACGAGCAGTACTTC.

This chain joins TRBV10-2 and TRBJ2-7; D gene unclear. The CDR3 length is 14 residues. Per germline, CDR1 WSHSY and CDR2 SAAADI. V lost 7 bases and J 1 base, leaving 14 bases between the germline ends. The CDR3 region is CASTPSSASYEQYF. The CDR3 coding sequence is TGCGCCAGCACCCCCTCAAGTGCGTCCTACGAGCAGTACTTC.

The chain employs TRBV6-4 and TRBJ2-2, with D possibly being TRBD2 (5 bases). The CDR3 covers 14 residues. V was pared by 8 bases and J by 2 bases, with 12 bases between. CDR1 and CDR2 from the germline V gene are MRHNA and SNTAGT. CDR3 sequence (DNA): TGTGCCAGCTCGGGATTCCCCAACACCGGGGAGCTGTTTTTT. This translates into CASSGFPNTGELFF.

The V gene is TRBV19, the J gene TRBJ2-7, with TRBD2 identical over 10 bases. The CDR3 runs to 14 residues. Germline loops: CDR1 LNHDA, CDR2 SQIVND (reference sequence). The V segment lost 5 bases and the J segment 4 bases; nucleotides outside the gene matches: 5. The CDR3 sequence: CASSAAGGFYEQYF. The CDR3, as DNA: TGTGCCAGTAGTGCAGCGGGAGGGTTTTACGAGCAGTACTTC. The full variable domain, with the rest looked up from reference TRBV19 and TRBJ2-7, is DGGITQSPKYLFRKEGQNVTLSCEQNLNHDAMYWYRQDPGQGLRLIYYSQIVNDFQKGDIAEGYSVSREKKESFPLTVTSAQKNPTAFYLCASSAAGGFYEQYFGPGTRLTVT.

The chain carries TRBV21-1 and TRBJ2-4; TRBD1 is taken as the D call from the table, unchecked against the DNA. TRBV21-1 is assigned pseudogene status. CDR3 length: 14 residues. Here the CDR3 DNA reads TGTGCCAGCAGCAAAGGGACAGGACAAAACATTCAGTACTTC. It is translated as CASSKGTGQNIQYF.

This clone has only a few counts. This chain joins TRBV19 and TRBJ1-2, with 8 bases fitting TRBD1. The CDR3 loop spans 14 amino acids. V dropped 3 bases and J dropped 4; count of bases not matched to a gene: 4. Germline CDR1 LNHDA, CDR2 SQIVND (reference sequence). The CDR3 DNA reads TGTGCCAGTAGTATTCCAGGGGGCGTCTATGGCTACACCTTC. It is translated as CASSIPGGVYGYTF.

The chain is built from TRBV10-3 and TRBJ2-1; 10 nucleotides match TRBD2. Germline CDR1 is ENHRY and CDR2 is SYGVKD. The V gene end was trimmed by 4 bases and the J gene end by 0 bases; junction bases not matched to a gene: 12. The CDR3 loop spans 19 amino acids. For the CDR3, the DNA is TGTGCCATCAGTGCGCGGTCTAGCGGGAGTATAATCTCCTACAATGAGCAGTTCTTC. This encodes CAISARSSGSIISYNEQFF.

The V gene is TRBV7-9, the J gene TRBJ1-4, with D tentatively TRBD1 (5 bases). CDR3 length equals 16 residues. With 2 bases removed from V and 0 bases from J, the gap between germline ends came to 10 bases. Germline CDR1 is SEHNR and CDR2 is FQNEAQ (reference sequence). CDR3 in amino acids: CASSLISGSTNEKLFF. DNA of the CDR3: TGTGCCAGCAGCTTAATATCAGGGTCAACTAATGAAAAACTGTTTTTT.

The chain has TRBV19 and TRBJ2-5, with TRBD2 matching over 9 bases. CDR3 length: 15 residues. The ends lost 4 bases at V and 6 bases at J; junction bases unmatched: 9. CDR1 and CDR2 (germline): LNHDA, SQIVND (reference sequence). Written as DNA, the CDR3 is TGTGCCAGTAGTACGACTAGCGGTAGTAAAAAGACCCAGTACTTC. It encodes CASSTTSGSKKTQYF.

This clone occurred a few times. The rearrangement joins TRBV6-6 to TRBJ2-1; the match to TRBD2 covers 8 bases. Unmatched junction bases numbered 10, after V lost 5 bases and J lost 4 bases. This CDR3 is 16 amino acids long. Germline CDR1 is MNHNY and CDR2 is SVGAGI (reference sequence). The CDR3: CASSTRGTRQYNEQFF. In DNA form, the CDR3 reads TGTGCCAGCAGTACCCGGGGGACTAGGCAGTACAATGAGCAGTTCTTC.

The gene calls are TRBV2 and TRBJ1-2, with D tentatively TRBD1 (6 bases). With 6 bases removed from V and 8 bases from J, the gap between germline ends came to 10 bases. Per the germline V gene, CDR1 is SNHLY and CDR2 is FYNNEI. The CDR3 extends over 11 amino acids. For the CDR3, the DNA is TGTGCCAGCAGCTACAGGGTAGGCTACACCTTC. Its translation is CASSYRVGYTF.

The rearrangement joins TRBV5-6 to TRBJ2-3; maybe TRBD2 (6 bases). Trimming took 4 bases from V and 4 from J, leaving 19 bases between them. The germline V gene encodes CDR1 SGHDT and CDR2 YYEEEE. This CDR3 contains 16 residues. CDR3 amino acids: CASSQLASALADTQYF. The CDR3 bases are TGTGCCAGCAGCCAACTAGCTAGCGCTTTGGCAGATACGCAGTATTTT. The variable domain in full, completed from reference TRBV5-6 and TRBJ2-3, reads DAGVTQSPTHLIKTRGQQVTLRCSPKSGHDTVSWYQQALGQGPQFIFQYYEEEERQRGNFPDRFSGHQFPNYSSELNVNALLLGDSALYLCASSQLASALADTQYFGPGTRLTVL.

The chain recombines TRBV2 with TRBJ2-1; 8 nucleotides line up with TRBD2. This CDR3 contains 15 residues. Germline V gives CDR1 SNHLY, CDR2 FYNNEI. Trimming took 4 bases from V and 5 from J; bases not matched to a gene: 7. Here the CDR3 DNA reads TGTGCCAGCAGTGTGAGCGGGAGAGTCAACAATGAGCAGTTCTTC. Its translation is CASSVSGRVNNEQFF.

The chain carries TRBV6-5 and TRBJ1-6; 7 bases agree with TRBD1. The V segment lost 1 base and the J segment 7 bases; nucleotides outside the gene matches: 4. Germline CDR1 MNHEY, CDR2 SVGAGI. This CDR3 contains 15 residues. The CDR3 loop is CASSYFDRENSPLHF. CDR3 in DNA: TGTGCCAGCAGTTACTTCGACAGGGAGAATTCACCCCTCCACTTT.

The chain uses TRBV15 and TRBJ2-3; D call uncertain. Trimming left V 0 bases short and J 1 base short, with 14 bases between. Germline-derived CDR1 and CDR2 are LNHNV and YYDKDF (reference sequence). The CDR3 is made up of 17 amino acids. The CDR3 DNA sequence: TGTGCCACCAGCAGAGATTGGGTTTGGCAGGGCACAGATACGCAGTATTTT. It yields the protein CATSRDWVWQGTDTQYF. The full variable domain, completed using reference TRBV15 and TRBJ2-3, is DAMVIQNPRYQVTQFGKPVTLSCSQTLNHNVMYWYQQKSSQAPKLLFHYYDKDFNNEADTPDNFQSRRPNTSFCFLDIRSPGLGDTAMYLCATSRDWVWQGTDTQYFGPGTRLTVL.

A single count supports this clone. This chain connects TRBV6-1 to TRBJ1-2, with a tentative D call TRBD1 (6 bases). The CDR3 runs to 13 residues. The ends were cut back, 7 bases at V and 2 bases at J, with 11 bases in the middle. Germline CDR1 and CDR2: MNHNS and SASEGT. The CDR3 sequence is CASKITGNYGYTF. The CDR3 nucleotides read TGTGCCAGCAAGATCACAGGGAACTATGGCTACACCTTC.

Only one count was recorded for this clone. The junction differs from germline at one of its ends, possibly a read error. The same CDR3 can be traced to other DNA sequences in this sample. The chain couples TRBV28 to TRBJ1-2, with TRBD1 as a possible D gene (5 bases). CDR3 length: 13 residues. Germline CDR1 MDHEN, CDR2 SYDVKM. The CDR3 nucleotides read TGCGCCAGCAGTTTTGGAGGGGACGAAGGCTACACCTTC. As protein: CASSFGGDEGYTF.

The rearrangement joins TRBV7-9 to TRBJ1-2; 9 positions match TRBD1. The CDR3 is 15 residues long. CDR1 and CDR2 from the germline V gene are SEHNR and FQNEAQ (reference sequence). The trim removed 5 bases at V and 2 bases at J, leaving 6 bases unmatched. CDR3 region: CASSPRQGGNYGYTF. In DNA, the CDR3 is TGTGCCAGCAGCCCGCGACAGGGGGGAAACTATGGCTACACCTTC.

The V call is TRBV27, the J call TRBJ2-7, with TRBD2 identical over 10 bases. The CDR3 loop spans 15 amino acids. Germline-derived CDR1 and CDR2 are MNHEY and SMNVEV (reference sequence). Trimming at V came to 4 bases and at J to 0 bases, leaving 3 bases not matched to a gene. In DNA form, the CDR3 reads TGTGCCAGCAGTTCTCGACTAGCGGGCTCCTACGAGCAGTACTTC. Encoded protein: CASSSRLAGSYEQYF.

This clone has only one observation. The J gene is TRBJ2-7, the V gene TRBV5-4; maybe TRBD1 (6 bases). The CDR3 has 15 residues. Trimming removed 0 bases at V and 2 bases at J, with 12 bases between. Germline loops: CDR1 SGHNT, CDR2 YYREEE (reference sequence). CDR3 residues: CASSLDREETYEQYF. As DNA, the CDR3 is TGTGCCAGCAGCTTGGACAGGGAAGAAACCTACGAGCAGTACTTC.

J is TRBJ2-2 and V is TRBV9, with D hard to call. Germline V gene data show CDR1 as SGDLS and CDR2 as YYNGEE. V gave up 3 bases and J gave up 7 bases, with 4 bases separating them. The CDR3 has 11 residues. CDR3 amino acids: CASSADGELFF. Here the CDR3 DNA reads TGTGCCAGCAGCGCAGACGGGGAGCTGTTTTTT.